This TCR beta chain was obtained from a study of metastatic and nonmetastatic thyroid tumors. Across the study: A comparison of repertoires was made across blood and tumor or nodule tissue from malignant and benign thyroid patients. Study observations and caveats: Versus benign nodules, malignant thyroid tumors reportedly had significantly higher TCR beta diversity, in blood and tumor.

Among the patients, none had received any treatment before thyroid surgery. Germline CDR1 and CDR2: MNHNS and SASEGT. V dropped 6 bases and J dropped 3 bases, with 17 bases sitting between them. This CDR3 comprises 15 residues. Under the authors' procedure: Clinicopathological groups supplied CDR3 differences that were used to build a distant-metastasis classifier for papillary thyroid cancer. Using MiXCR, TCRdb reanalyzed the PCR reads. The V and J calls, along with clone size, are taken from TCRdb and not from the paper's own processing. The sample consists of approximately 35,000 clones, about a sixth of them appearing once. This clone was picked up a small number of times. Its antigen is undetermined.

Material: blood. The chain is built from TRBV6-1 and TRBJ1-1; the D gene is possibly TRBD1 (6 bases). This receptor was identified in a male donor with papillary thyroid cancer or a benign thyroid nodule (not recorded which). Some clones in this sample may be carry-over from other donors' samples. The CDR3 region is CASRANGGLYTEAFF. The CDR3 DNA follows: TGTGCCAGCAGGGCCAACGGGGGGCTATACACTGAAGCTTTCTTT.